This is a list of T cell receptor beta chains from one sample in a study of shared clonotypes between healthy human individuals. Sequencing used immunoSEQ multiplex PCR; TCRdb keeps in-frame clones, though not all of them. The sample lists a few million clones, over 85% seen once, with approximately 1.6% in the top ten. Input material: naive CD8+ T cells from PBMCs. The receptors stem from a man in his late teens or twenties in good health. Some clones in this sample may be carry-over from other donors' samples. Each CDR3 is given with its conserved first and last residue. D genes are given only for firm matches. For some rows the clone size is stated as once, few or many, or as a class when expanded; others skip it.

TRBD1	TRBV27	14	TRBJ1-2	NA	CASSITGGGYGYTF	TGTGCCAGCAGTATCACAGGGGGCGGCTATGGCTACACCTTC
TRBD2	TRBV2	17	TRBJ2-7	NA	CASSVWRENRTTYEQYF	TGTGCCAGCAGTGTGTGGCGGGAGAACCGAACTACCTACGAGCAGTACTTC
NA	TRBV5-1	12	TRBJ2-1	NA	CASSLGGDEQFF	TGCGCCAGCAGCTTAGGAGGTGATGAGCAGTTCTTC
NA	TRBV28	12	TRBJ2-7	NA	CASSFRTYEQYF	TGTGCCAGCAGTTTCCGTACCTACGAGCAGTACTTC
TRBD1	TRBV7-6	16	TRBJ2-7	NA	CASSLDKGASSYEQYF	TGTGCCAGCAGCTTAGATAAGGGGGCCTCCTCCTACGAGCAGTACTTC
TRBD1	TRBV27	17	TRBJ2-7	NA	CANGSLRGDRASYEQYF	TGTGCCAACGGATCTCTCCGGGGGGACAGGGCCTCCTACGAGCAGTACTTC
NA	TRBV27	14	TRBJ1-5	NA	CASSLSPGRVPQHF	TGTGCCAGCAGTTTATCGCCAGGGCGGGTGCCCCAGCATTTT
NA	TRBV5-6	15	TRBJ1-1	NA	CASSLKGPARTEAFF	TGTGCCAGCAGCTTGAAGGGGCCCGCCCGGACTGAAGCTTTCTTT
NA	TRBV6-6	16	TRBJ2-7	NA	CASFGDGGQKTYEQYF	TGTGCCAGCTTCGGGGATGGTGGACAGAAGACCTACGAGCAGTACTTC
NA	TRBV9	14	TRBJ2-2	NA	CASSRGDGTGELFF	TGTGCCAGCAGCAGGGGCGACGGCACCGGGGAGCTGTTTTTT
NA	TRBV11-2	12	TRBJ2-7	NA	CASSGVPYEQYF	TGTGCCAGCAGCGGGGTTCCCTACGAGCAGTACTTC
NA	TRBV27	14	TRBJ1-1	NA	CASSLFGRNTEAFF	TGTGCCAGCAGTTTATTCGGGCGGAACACTGAAGCTTTCTTT
TRBD1	TRBV9	17	TRBJ1-3	NA	CASSVSRDRGSGNTIYF	TGTGCCAGCAGCGTGAGCCGGGACAGGGGATCTGGAAACACCATATATTTT
TRBD2	TRBV27	17	TRBJ2-7	once	CASRSIQTSGDHYEQYF	TGTGCCAGCAGATCCATACAGACTAGCGGCGATCACTACGAGCAGTACTTC
TRBD1	TRBV15	13	TRBJ2-7	NA	CATSRGTGDKQYF	TGTGCCACCAGCAGGGGGACAGGGGATAAGCAGTACTTC
NA	TRBV7-8	13	TRBJ2-3	NA	CASSSIPVDTQYF	TGTGCCAGCAGCTCAATCCCAGTAGATACGCAGTATTTT
NA	TRBV7-9	15	TRBJ1-3	few	CASSLSRVSGNTIYF	TGTGCCAGCAGCTTATCCAGGGTCTCTGGAAACACCATATATTTT
NA	TRBV14	18	TRBJ1-2	NA	CASSPLPRTRIFNYGYTF	TGTGCCAGCAGCCCGCTTCCAAGGACAAGGATCTTCAACTATGGCTACACCTTC